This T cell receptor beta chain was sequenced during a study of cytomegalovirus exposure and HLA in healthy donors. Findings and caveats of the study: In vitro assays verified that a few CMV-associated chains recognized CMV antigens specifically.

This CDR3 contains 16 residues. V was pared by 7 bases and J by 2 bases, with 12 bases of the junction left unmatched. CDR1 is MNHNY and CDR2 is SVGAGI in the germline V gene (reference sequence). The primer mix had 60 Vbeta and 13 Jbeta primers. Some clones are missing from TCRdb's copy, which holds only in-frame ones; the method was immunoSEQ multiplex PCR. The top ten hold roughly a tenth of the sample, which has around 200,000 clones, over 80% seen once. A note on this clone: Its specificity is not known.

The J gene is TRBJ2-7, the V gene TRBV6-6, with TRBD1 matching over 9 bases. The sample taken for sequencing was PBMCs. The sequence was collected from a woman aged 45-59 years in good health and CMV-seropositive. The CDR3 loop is CASNTNRDRVPYEQYF. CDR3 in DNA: TGTGCCAGCAACACAAACCGGGACAGGGTTCCCTACGAGCAGTACTTC.